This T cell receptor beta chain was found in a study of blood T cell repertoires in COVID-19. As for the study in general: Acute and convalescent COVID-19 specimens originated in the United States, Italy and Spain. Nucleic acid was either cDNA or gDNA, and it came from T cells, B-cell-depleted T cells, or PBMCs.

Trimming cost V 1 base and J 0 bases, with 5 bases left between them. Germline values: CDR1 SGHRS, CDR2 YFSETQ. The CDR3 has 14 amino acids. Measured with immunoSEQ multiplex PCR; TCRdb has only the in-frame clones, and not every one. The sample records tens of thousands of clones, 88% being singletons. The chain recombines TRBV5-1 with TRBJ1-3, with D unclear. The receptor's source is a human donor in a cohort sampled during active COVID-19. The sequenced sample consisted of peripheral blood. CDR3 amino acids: CASSLPDSGNTIYF. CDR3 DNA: TGCGCCAGCAGCTTGCCAGACTCTGGAAACACCATATATTTT.